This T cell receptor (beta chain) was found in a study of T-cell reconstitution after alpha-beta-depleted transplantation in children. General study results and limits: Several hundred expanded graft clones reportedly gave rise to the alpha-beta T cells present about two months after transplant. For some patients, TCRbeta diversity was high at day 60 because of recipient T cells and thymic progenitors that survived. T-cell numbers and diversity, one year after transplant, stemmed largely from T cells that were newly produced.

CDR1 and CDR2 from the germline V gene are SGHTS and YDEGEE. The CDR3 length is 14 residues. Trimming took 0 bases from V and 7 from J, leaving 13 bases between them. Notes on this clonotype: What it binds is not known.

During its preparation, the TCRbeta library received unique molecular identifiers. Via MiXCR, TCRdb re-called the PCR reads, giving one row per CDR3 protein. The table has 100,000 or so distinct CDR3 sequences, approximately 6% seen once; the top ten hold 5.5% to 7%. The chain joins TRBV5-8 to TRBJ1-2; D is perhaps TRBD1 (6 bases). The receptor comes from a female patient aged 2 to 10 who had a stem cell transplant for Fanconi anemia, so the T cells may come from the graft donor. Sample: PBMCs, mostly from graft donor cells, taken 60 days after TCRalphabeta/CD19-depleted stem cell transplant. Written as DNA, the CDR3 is TGTGCCAGCAGCTTGGAGTGGGACAAGTGTGGCTACACCTTC. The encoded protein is CASSLEWDKCGYTF.